What follows describes a single TCR beta chain. These data originate in a study of T cell responses to AZD1222 COVID-19 vaccine. Measured with immunoSEQ multiplex PCR; TCRdb has only the in-frame clones, and not every one. This sample has over 150,000 clones, with more than 70% found just once. Sequenced here: peripheral blood, sampled on day 0 of AZD1222 vaccination. The receptor was isolated from an adult in good health.

The CDR3 sequence: CASARSADQPQHF. CDR3 nucleotide sequence: TGTGCCAGCGCCCGGTCGGCGGATCAGCCCCAGCATTTT. The J gene is TRBJ1-5, the V gene TRBV7-2; unclear D gene. This CDR3 spans 13 amino acids. V lost 8 bases and J lost 5, with 13 bases in between. Germline V gene sequence: CDR1 SGHTA, CDR2 FQGNSA.